The 2 T cell receptor beta chains below come from one sample, sequenced in a study of CD8+CD57+ T cells in acquired aplastic anemia. CD8+CD57+ cell expansion had been shown by flow cytometry in patients chosen for sequencing. Genomic DNA templated the TCR beta VDJ and CDR3 profiling. Via MiXCR, TCRdb re-called the reads, giving one row per CDR3 protein. In the table there are 200,000 to 250,000 distinct CDR3 sequences, roughly 50% of which are singletons. The specimen was sorted CD4+, CD8+, or CD8+CD57+ T cells (not recorded which) from PBMCs. Receptors were obtained from a human donor with aplastic anemia.

The chain employs TRBV7-9 and TRBJ1-1, with D perhaps TRBD1 (6 bases). In germline, CDR1 is SEHNR, CDR2 FQNEAQ (reference sequence). V gave up 0 bases and J gave up 1 base, with 9 bases separating them. This CDR3 is built from 15 residues. CDR3 loop: CASSLAQGGNTEAFF. DNA of the CDR3: TGTGCCAGCAGCTTAGCACAGGGAGGGAACACTGAAGCTTTCTTT.

The table lists this clonotype with many counts. This chain joins TRBV24-1 and TRBJ2-7; 7 positions match TRBD1. The CDR3 covers 14 residues. With 4 bases clipped from V and 2 bases from J, the junction kept 4 bases outside the gene matches. Looked up from germline, CDR1 is KGHDR and CDR2 is SFDVKD. The CDR3 nucleotides are TGTGCCACCAGTGAACGACAGGGTACCTACGAGCAGTACTTC. Protein sequence: CATSERQGTYEQYF.